This is a list of T cell receptor beta chains from one sample in a study of response to subunit inactivated influenza vaccine. Each CDR3 protein gets one entry after TCRdb re-called the RT-PCR reads with MiXCR. In the table there are fewer than 600,000 distinct CDR3 sequences, approximately 7.2% of which are singletons. The sample here was PBMCs from blood, taken about 23 months after vaccination. These receptors were collected from a man aged 50 to 75 who received an inactivated influenza vaccine. CDR3s include the opening cysteine and the closing phenylalanine or tryptophan. D genes are given only for firm matches. Only some rows state a clone size, as once, few, many or a class for expanded clones.

clone_size: many
j_call: TRBJ2-5
v_call: TRBV6-1
d_call: TRBD2
cdr3_aa: CASSTPGLAGQETQYF
cdr3_nt: TGTGCCAGCAGTACCCCGGGACTAGCGGGACAAGAGACCCAGTACTTC

clone_size: many
j_call: TRBJ2-2
v_call: TRBV24-1
d_call: -
cdr3_aa: CATSDLQGRGGELFF
cdr3_nt: TGTGCCACCAGTGATTTGCAGGGACGAGGCGGGGAGCTGTTTTTT

clone_size: many
j_call: TRBJ2-7
v_call: TRBV5-1
d_call: TRBD1
cdr3_aa: CASSLGQGAYEQYF
cdr3_nt: TGCGCCAGCAGCTTGGGACAGGGTGCCTACGAGCAGTACTTC

clone_size: few
j_call: TRBJ2-7
v_call: TRBV5-5
d_call: TRBD2
cdr3_aa: CASTLTSGRASYEQYF
cdr3_nt: TGTGCCAGCACCCTCACTAGCGGGAGGGCCTCCTACGAGCAGTACTTC

clone_size: many
j_call: TRBJ2-3
v_call: TRBV3-1
d_call: TRBD1
cdr3_aa: CASSHAGQGLDTQYF
cdr3_nt: TGTGCCAGCAGCCACGCGGGACAGGGCCTAGATACGCAGTATTTT

clone_size: few
j_call: TRBJ2-1
v_call: TRBV3-1
d_call: -
cdr3_aa: CASSRNRVREQFF
cdr3_nt: TGTGCCAGCAGCCGGAACAGGGTCCGTGAGCAGTTCTTC

clone_size: -
j_call: TRBJ2-3
v_call: TRBV28
d_call: -
cdr3_aa: CASSGRGQGTDTQYF
cdr3_nt: TGTGCCAGCAGTGGGAGGGGACAGGGCACAGATACGCAGTATTTT

clone_size: -
j_call: TRBJ2-3
v_call: TRBV11-3
d_call: -
cdr3_aa: CASSYAGDTQYF
cdr3_nt: TGTGCCAGCAGCTATGCGGGGGATACGCAGTATTTT

clone_size: -
j_call: TRBJ2-1
v_call: TRBV25-1
d_call: -
cdr3_aa: CASSTELPRLNEQFF
cdr3_nt: TGTGCCAGCAGCACCGAACTTCCCAGACTCAATGAGCAGTTCTTC

clone_size: once
j_call: TRBJ2-3
v_call: TRBV6-1
d_call: -
cdr3_aa: CASGEKDTQYF
cdr3_nt: TGTGCCAGCGGGGAGAAAGATACGCAGTATTTT

clone_size: few
j_call: TRBJ2-7
v_call: TRBV7-2
d_call: TRBD2
cdr3_aa: CASSLTSGGPSYEQYF
cdr3_nt: TGTGCCAGCAGCTTAACTAGCGGGGGCCCCTCCTACGAGCAGTACTTC

clone_size: -
j_call: TRBJ2-6
v_call: TRBV11-1
d_call: -
cdr3_aa: CASSLGTGLSSGANVLTF
cdr3_nt: TGTGCCAGCAGCTTAGGGACAGGACTAAGCTCTGGGGCCAACGTCCTGACTTTC

clone_size: many
j_call: TRBJ2-1
v_call: TRBV4-3
d_call: -
cdr3_aa: CASSRRETGEQFF
cdr3_nt: TGCGCCAGCAGCCGAAGGGAGACGGGTGAGCAGTTCTTC

clone_size: -
j_call: TRBJ1-3
v_call: TRBV7-2
d_call: -
cdr3_aa: CASSLTGSSGNTIYF
cdr3_nt: TGTGCCAGCAGCTTAACGGGTAGCTCTGGAAACACCATATATTTT

clone_size: -
j_call: TRBJ2-2
v_call: TRBV4-2
d_call: -
cdr3_aa: CASSQAEGRSTGELFF
cdr3_nt: TGTGCCAGCAGCCAAGCGGAAGGGAGGTCCACCGGGGAGCTGTTTTTT

clone_size: few
j_call: TRBJ1-1
v_call: TRBV18
d_call: TRBD1
cdr3_aa: CASSPNQGAEAFF
cdr3_nt: TGTGCCAGCTCACCAAATCAGGGGGCTGAAGCTTTCTTT

clone_size: many
j_call: TRBJ2-3
v_call: TRBV27
d_call: -
cdr3_aa: CASSLLASGHSGGGTQYF
cdr3_nt: TGTGCCAGCAGTTTGTTGGCTAGCGGCCATTCAGGGGGGGGTACGCAGTATTTT

clone_size: few
j_call: TRBJ2-1
v_call: TRBV3-1
d_call: -
cdr3_aa: CASSLKSYNEQFF
cdr3_nt: TGTGCCAGCTCGTTGAAATCCTACAATGAGCAGTTCTTC

clone_size: few
j_call: TRBJ2-3
v_call: TRBV5-6
d_call: TRBD2
cdr3_aa: CASSSFRGRASGTDTQYF
cdr3_nt: TGTGCCAGCAGCTCGTTTCGAGGGAGGGCCAGCGGCACAGATACGCAGTATTTT

clone_size: -
j_call: TRBJ2-7
v_call: TRBV7-9
d_call: -
cdr3_aa: CASSLENKFSEQYF
cdr3_nt: TGTGCCAGCAGCTTAGAAAACAAATTTAGCGAGCAGTACTTC

clone_size: many
j_call: TRBJ2-3
v_call: TRBV9
d_call: TRBD2
cdr3_aa: CASSGYSGSSTDTQYF
cdr3_nt: TGTGCCAGCAGCGGCTATAGCGGGAGCTCGACAGATACGCAGTATTTT

clone_size: -
j_call: TRBJ1-1
v_call: TRBV7-2
d_call: -
cdr3_aa: CASSPYRARGRTEAFF
cdr3_nt: TGTGCCAGCAGCCCCTACCGGGCCAGGGGCCGGACTGAAGCTTTCTTT

clone_size: few
j_call: TRBJ1-1
v_call: TRBV10-3
d_call: -
cdr3_aa: CATNGGNTEAFF
cdr3_nt: TGTGCCACGAACGGGGGGAACACTGAAGCTTTCTTT

clone_size: -
j_call: TRBJ1-1
v_call: TRBV6-1
d_call: -
cdr3_aa: CASVKEGRVTEAFF
cdr3_nt: TGTGCCAGCGTCAAAGAGGGCAGGGTCACTGAAGCTTTCTTT

clone_size: -
j_call: TRBJ1-6
v_call: TRBV30
d_call: -
cdr3_aa: CAWSVSGNSPLHF
cdr3_nt: TGTGCCTGGAGTGTAAGTGGAAATTCACCCCTCCACTTT

clone_size: few
j_call: TRBJ1-2
v_call: TRBV27
d_call: TRBD1
cdr3_aa: CASKRTGDGGYTF
cdr3_nt: TGTGCCAGCAAGCGGACAGGGGATGGTGGCTACACCTTC

clone_size: -
j_call: TRBJ2-1
v_call: TRBV18
d_call: -
cdr3_aa: CASSPAGRNEQFF
cdr3_nt: TGTGCCAGCTCACCGGCAGGGCGCAATGAGCAGTTCTTC

clone_size: -
j_call: TRBJ2-7
v_call: TRBV15
d_call: -
cdr3_aa: CATSRDLPPGELHEQYF
cdr3_nt: TGTGCCACCAGCAGAGATCTCCCCCCAGGGGAACTCCACGAGCAGTACTTC

clone_size: -
j_call: TRBJ2-2
v_call: TRBV20-1
d_call: -
cdr3_aa: CSARDSLGRNTGELFF
cdr3_nt: TGCAGTGCTAGAGACTCCCTGGGTCGCAACACCGGGGAGCTGTTTTTT

clone_size: few
j_call: TRBJ2-7
v_call: TRBV20-1
d_call: -
cdr3_aa: CSARDMARAYEQYF
cdr3_nt: TGCAGTGCTAGAGATATGGCCAGGGCCTACGAGCAGTACTTC

clone_size: few
j_call: TRBJ2-5
v_call: TRBV7-8
d_call: TRBD2
cdr3_aa: CASSLLSGSETQYF
cdr3_nt: TGTGCCAGCAGCTTATTAAGCGGGAGCGAGACCCAGTACTTC

clone_size: -
j_call: TRBJ2-5
v_call: TRBV5-1
d_call: -
cdr3_aa: CASSLVGRRQETQYF
cdr3_nt: TGCGCCAGCAGCTTGGTTGGGAGGAGACAAGAGACCCAGTACTTC

clone_size: few
j_call: TRBJ2-1
v_call: TRBV20-1
d_call: -
cdr3_aa: CSATDGPPNEQFF
cdr3_nt: TGCAGTGCCACGGACGGACCCCCCAATGAGCAGTTCTTC

clone_size: many
j_call: TRBJ2-7
v_call: TRBV9
d_call: TRBD1
cdr3_aa: CASSVGQGAYEQYF
cdr3_nt: TGTGCCAGCAGCGTAGGACAGGGGGCGTACGAGCAGTACTTC

clone_size: once
j_call: TRBJ2-7
v_call: TRBV4-3
d_call: -
cdr3_aa: CASSQDGPYEQYF
cdr3_nt: TGCGCCAGCAGCCAAGACGGACCATACGAGCAGTACTTC

clone_size: -
j_call: TRBJ1-4
v_call: TRBV5-1
d_call: TRBD1
cdr3_aa: CASSSGQGANEKLFF
cdr3_nt: TGCGCCAGCAGCTCCGGACAGGGGGCGAACGAAAAACTGTTTTTT

clone_size: few
j_call: TRBJ1-3
v_call: TRBV6-5
d_call: TRBD1
cdr3_aa: CASSSRQGFGNTIYF
cdr3_nt: TGTGCCAGCAGTTCCCGACAGGGGTTTGGAAACACCATATATTTT

clone_size: few
j_call: TRBJ2-6
v_call: TRBV19
d_call: TRBD1
cdr3_aa: CASSMVRGQGASGANVLTF
cdr3_nt: TGTGCCAGTAGTATGGTACGGGGACAGGGGGCCTCCGGGGCCAACGTCCTGACTTTC

clone_size: few
j_call: TRBJ2-1
v_call: TRBV7-2
d_call: TRBD2
cdr3_aa: CASSLAGAGVYNEQFF
cdr3_nt: TGTGCCAGCAGCTTAGCAGGAGCGGGGGTCTACAATGAGCAGTTCTTC

clone_size: many
j_call: TRBJ1-6
v_call: TRBV4-2
d_call: TRBD1
cdr3_aa: CASSQGTGKNSPLHF
cdr3_nt: TGTGCCAGCAGCCAAGGGACAGGGAAGAATTCACCCCTCCACTTT

clone_size: -
j_call: TRBJ2-5
v_call: TRBV11-2
d_call: -
cdr3_aa: CASRIVRAGELETQYF
cdr3_nt: TGTGCCAGCAGGATTGTGAGGGCAGGGGAATTAGAGACCCAGTACTTC

clone_size: few
j_call: TRBJ2-3
v_call: TRBV4-3
d_call: -
cdr3_aa: CASSQDLVTLTDTQYF
cdr3_nt: TGCGCCAGCAGCCAAGACTTGGTCACACTCACAGATACGCAGTATTTT

clone_size: few
j_call: TRBJ2-7
v_call: TRBV5-1
d_call: TRBD2
cdr3_aa: CASSQAGGIYEQYF
cdr3_nt: TGCGCCAGCAGCCAAGCGGGAGGCATCTACGAGCAGTACTTC

clone_size: many
j_call: TRBJ1-2
v_call: TRBV18
d_call: -
cdr3_aa: CASSPEEGRAYGYTF
cdr3_nt: TGTGCCAGCTCACCAGAAGAGGGACGCGCCTATGGCTACACCTTC

clone_size: few
j_call: TRBJ1-2
v_call: TRBV10-3
d_call: -
cdr3_aa: CAIERQGYGYTF
cdr3_nt: TGTGCCATAGAACGGCAGGGCTATGGCTACACCTTC

clone_size: many
j_call: TRBJ1-5
v_call: TRBV20-1
d_call: TRBD1
cdr3_aa: CSARRGQGSQPQHF
cdr3_nt: TGCAGTGCTAGGCGGGGACAGGGAAGTCAGCCCCAGCATTTT

clone_size: -
j_call: TRBJ2-7
v_call: TRBV20-1
d_call: TRBD2
cdr3_aa: CSARSRTSGSPYEQYF
cdr3_nt: TGCAGTGCTAGATCCCGGACTAGCGGGAGCCCCTACGAGCAGTACTTC

clone_size: few
j_call: TRBJ2-3
v_call: TRBV11-2
d_call: TRBD2
cdr3_aa: CASSLVVLAGGSTDTQYF
cdr3_nt: TGTGCCAGCAGCTTAGTGGTGCTAGCGGGAGGAAGCACAGATACGCAGTATTTT

clone_size: -
j_call: TRBJ1-3
v_call: TRBV6-6
d_call: -
cdr3_aa: CATGAGSGNTIYF
cdr3_nt: TGTGCCACCGGTGCAGGGTCTGGAAACACCATATATTTT

clone_size: -
j_call: TRBJ2-5
v_call: TRBV9
d_call: TRBD2
cdr3_aa: CASSVASGVPSGETQYF
cdr3_nt: TGTGCCAGCAGCGTAGCTAGCGGAGTGCCTTCGGGTGAGACCCAGTACTTC

clone_size: few
j_call: TRBJ2-5
v_call: TRBV7-9
d_call: -
cdr3_aa: CASSRDAGGQETQYF
cdr3_nt: TGTGCCAGCAGCAGGGACGCCGGGGGCCAAGAGACCCAGTACTTC

clone_size: -
j_call: TRBJ2-7
v_call: TRBV15
d_call: -
cdr3_aa: CATSRGIGYEQYF
cdr3_nt: TGTGCCACCAGCAGAGGTATTGGCTACGAGCAGTACTTC

clone_size: many
j_call: TRBJ2-5
v_call: TRBV28
d_call: -
cdr3_aa: CASTPGAGKETQYF
cdr3_nt: TGTGCCAGCACTCCGGGAGCAGGGAAGGAGACCCAGTACTTC

clone_size: many
j_call: TRBJ2-7
v_call: TRBV5-4
d_call: TRBD1
cdr3_aa: CASSVTGQGFYEQYF
cdr3_nt: TGTGCCAGCAGCGTCACGGGACAGGGGTTCTACGAGCAGTACTTC

clone_size: many
j_call: TRBJ2-3
v_call: TRBV25-1
d_call: TRBD1
cdr3_aa: CASSEFGGTAPDTQYF
cdr3_nt: TGTGCCAGCAGTGAATTTGGTGGGACAGCCCCAGATACGCAGTATTTT

clone_size: many
j_call: TRBJ2-1
v_call: TRBV3-1
d_call: -
cdr3_aa: CASGSLKVGEQFF
cdr3_nt: TGTGCCAGCGGGTCCTTGAAGGTCGGGGAGCAGTTCTTC

clone_size: few
j_call: TRBJ1-6
v_call: TRBV9
d_call: -
cdr3_aa: CASSVATGPSHSPLHF
cdr3_nt: TGTGCCAGCAGCGTAGCTACGGGGCCATCCCATTCACCCCTCCACTTT

clone_size: many
j_call: TRBJ2-3
v_call: TRBV7-2
d_call: -
cdr3_aa: CASSFGVAGQSTDTQYF
cdr3_nt: TGTGCCAGCAGCTTCGGTGTAGCCGGACAGAGCACAGATACGCAGTATTTT

clone_size: -
j_call: TRBJ1-6
v_call: TRBV12-3/TRBV12-4
d_call: TRBD1
cdr3_aa: CASRTGSSAPLHF
cdr3_nt: TGTGCCAGCAGGACAGGGTCTTCTGCACCCCTCCACTTT

clone_size: many
j_call: TRBJ2-2
v_call: TRBV10-3
d_call: TRBD2
cdr3_aa: CAISDRAGGNLATGELFF
cdr3_nt: TGTGCCATCAGTGACCGAGCGGGAGGTAACCTAGCCACCGGGGAGCTGTTTTTT